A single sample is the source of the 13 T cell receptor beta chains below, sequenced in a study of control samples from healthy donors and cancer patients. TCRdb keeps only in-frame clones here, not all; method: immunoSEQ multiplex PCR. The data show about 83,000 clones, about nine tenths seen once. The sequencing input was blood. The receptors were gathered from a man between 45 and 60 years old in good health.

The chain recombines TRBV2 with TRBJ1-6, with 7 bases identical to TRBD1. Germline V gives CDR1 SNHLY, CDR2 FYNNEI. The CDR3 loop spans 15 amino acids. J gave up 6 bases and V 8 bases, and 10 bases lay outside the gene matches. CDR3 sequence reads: CASGEGTVTNSPLHF. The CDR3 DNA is TGTGCCAGCGGGGAAGGGACAGTGACTAATTCACCCCTCCACTTT. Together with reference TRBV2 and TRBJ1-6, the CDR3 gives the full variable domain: EPEVTQTPSHQVTQMGQEVILRCVPISNHLYFYWYRQILGQKVEFLVSFYNNEISEKSEIFDDQFSVERPDGSNFTLKIRSTKLEDSAMYFCASGEGTVTNSPLHFGNGTRLTVT.

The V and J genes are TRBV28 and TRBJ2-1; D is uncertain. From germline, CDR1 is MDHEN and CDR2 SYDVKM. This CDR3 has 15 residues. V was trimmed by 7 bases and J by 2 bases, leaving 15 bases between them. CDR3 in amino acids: CASNPPGSAYNEQFF. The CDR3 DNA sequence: TGTGCCAGCAACCCCCCCGGGTCGGCCTACAATGAGCAGTTCTTC.

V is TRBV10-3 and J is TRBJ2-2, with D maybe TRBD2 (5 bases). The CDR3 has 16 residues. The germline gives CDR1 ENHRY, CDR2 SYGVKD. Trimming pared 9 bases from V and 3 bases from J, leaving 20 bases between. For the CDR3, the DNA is TGTGCCATTAAAGCTGACCTCGGAGGTCACACCGGGGAGCTGTTTTTT. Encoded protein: CAIKADLGGHTGELFF.

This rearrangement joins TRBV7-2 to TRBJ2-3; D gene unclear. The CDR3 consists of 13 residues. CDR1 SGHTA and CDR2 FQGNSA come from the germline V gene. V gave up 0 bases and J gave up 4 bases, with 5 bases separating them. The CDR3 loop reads CASSLAGSDTQYF. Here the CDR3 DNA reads TGTGCCAGCAGCTTAGCGGGGTCAGATACGCAGTATTTT.

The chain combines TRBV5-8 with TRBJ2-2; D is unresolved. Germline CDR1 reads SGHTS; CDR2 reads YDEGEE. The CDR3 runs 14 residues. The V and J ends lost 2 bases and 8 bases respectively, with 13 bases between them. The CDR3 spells CASSFLSLPGELFF. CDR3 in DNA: TGTGCCAGCAGCTTTCTCTCCTTACCGGGGGAGCTGTTTTTT.

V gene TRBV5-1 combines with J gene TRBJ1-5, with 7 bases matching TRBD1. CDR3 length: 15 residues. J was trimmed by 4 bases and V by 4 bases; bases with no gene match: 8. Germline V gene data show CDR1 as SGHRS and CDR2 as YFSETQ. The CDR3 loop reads CASSSTGAENQPQHF. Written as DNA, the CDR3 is TGCGCCAGCAGCAGTACAGGGGCGGAAAATCAGCCCCAGCATTTT.

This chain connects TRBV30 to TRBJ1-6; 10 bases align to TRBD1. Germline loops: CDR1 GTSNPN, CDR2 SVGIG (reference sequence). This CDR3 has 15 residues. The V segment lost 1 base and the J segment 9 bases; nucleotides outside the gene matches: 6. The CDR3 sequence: CAWSASRTGGSPLHF. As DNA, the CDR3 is TGTGCCTGGAGTGCTTCTCGGACAGGGGGTTCACCCCTCCACTTT.

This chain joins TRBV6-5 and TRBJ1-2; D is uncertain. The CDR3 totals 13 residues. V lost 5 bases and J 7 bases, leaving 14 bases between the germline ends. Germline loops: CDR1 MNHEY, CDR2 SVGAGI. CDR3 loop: CASSNPERSGYTF. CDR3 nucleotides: TGTGCCAGCAGTAATCCAGAAAGGAGTGGCTACACCTTC.

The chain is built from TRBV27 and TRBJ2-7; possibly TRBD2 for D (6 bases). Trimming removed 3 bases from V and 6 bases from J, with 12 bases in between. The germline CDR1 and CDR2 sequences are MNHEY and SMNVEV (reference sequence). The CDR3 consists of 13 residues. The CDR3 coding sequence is TGTGCCAGCAGTTTGCGGGGCCTAAGCGAGCAGTACTTC. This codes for CASSLRGLSEQYF.

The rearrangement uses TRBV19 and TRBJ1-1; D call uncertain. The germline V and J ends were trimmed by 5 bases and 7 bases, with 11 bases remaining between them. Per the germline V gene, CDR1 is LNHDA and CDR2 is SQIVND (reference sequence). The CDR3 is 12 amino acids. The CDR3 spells CASSPSQLEAFF. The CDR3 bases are TGTGCCAGTAGTCCTTCCCAACTTGAAGCTTTCTTT.

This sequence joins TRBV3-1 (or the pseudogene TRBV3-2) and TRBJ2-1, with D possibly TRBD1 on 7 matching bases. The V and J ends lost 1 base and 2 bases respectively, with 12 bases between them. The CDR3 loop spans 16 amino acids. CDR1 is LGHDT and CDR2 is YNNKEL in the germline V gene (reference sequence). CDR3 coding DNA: TGTGCCAGCAGCCAAGTTCAGGGGGGCCCCTACAATGAGCAGTTCTTC. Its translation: CASSQVQGGPYNEQFF.

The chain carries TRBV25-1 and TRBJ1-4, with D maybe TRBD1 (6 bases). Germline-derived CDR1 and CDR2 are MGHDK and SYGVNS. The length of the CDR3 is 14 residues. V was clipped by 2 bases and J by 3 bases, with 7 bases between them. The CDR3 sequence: CASSETGPNEKLFF. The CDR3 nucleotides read TGTGCCAGCAGTGAAACAGGGCCTAATGAAAAACTGTTTTTT.

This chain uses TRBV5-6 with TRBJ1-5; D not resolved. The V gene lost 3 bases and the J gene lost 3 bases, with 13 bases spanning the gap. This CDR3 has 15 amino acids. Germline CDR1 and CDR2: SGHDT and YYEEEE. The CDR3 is CASSSNGLNNQPQHF. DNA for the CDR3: TGTGCCAGCAGCTCCAACGGACTTAACAATCAGCCCCAGCATTTT.